These 20 T cell receptor beta chains were sequenced from one sample in a study of blood T cell repertoires in COVID-19. Only in-frame clones appear in the TCRdb table, and some are missing; sequencing was by immunoSEQ multiplex PCR. Here the sample spans around 230,000 clones, approximately 89% being singletons. The specimen was PBMCs or T cells enriched from blood (not recorded which). These receptors were obtained from a woman aged 40 to 50 with acute COVID-19.

The chain couples TRBV2 to TRBJ2-1, with 8 bases identical to TRBD1. This CDR3 has 16 residues. Trimming removed 7 bases from V and 7 bases from J; junction bases left unmatched: 15. The V gene's germline CDR1 is SNHLY and CDR2 FYNNEI. CDR3 nucleotide sequence: TGTGCCAGCATGAGAAAGGGGGACAGGAGTTTAAATGAGCAGTTCTTC. This gives the protein CASMRKGDRSLNEQFF. Using reference TRBV2 and TRBJ2-1 for the parts outside the CDR3, the full variable domain is EPEVTQTPSHQVTQMGQEVILRCVPISNHLYFYWYRQILGQKVEFLVSFYNNEISEKSEIFDDQFSVERPDGSNFTLKIRSTKLEDSAMYFCASMRKGDRSLNEQFFGPGTRLTVL.

The chain uses TRBV21-1 and TRBJ2-5; TRBD2 is the table's D call, not checked against the DNA. TRBV21-1 is a recognized pseudogene. The CDR3 sequence is 16 residues long. In nucleotides, the CDR3 is TGTGCCAGCACCCAACCTAGCGGGAGGCCCCAAGAGACCCAGTACTTC. It codes for CASTQPSGRPQETQYF.

V is TRBV15 and J is TRBJ1-1, with D uncertain. CDR3 length: 11 residues. Germline V gives CDR1 LNHNV, CDR2 YYDKDF (reference sequence). V lost 9 bases, J lost 7 bases, and 12 bases lay in between. CDR3 bases: TGTGCCACTCAAACAGACCATGAAGCTTTCTTT. Amino acids: CATQTDHEAFF.

This chain uses TRBV4-1 with TRBJ2-7; D remains unclear. The CDR3 is 13 amino acids. The V and J ends lost 0 bases and 1 base respectively, with 4 bases between them. The germline V gene has CDR1 MGHRA and CDR2 YSYEKL. The CDR3 bases are TGCGCCAGCAGCCAAGATCTGTCCTACGAGCAGTACTTC. Encoded protein: CASSQDLSYEQYF.

The CDR3 here is CASSREGALSTEAFF. The CDR3, as DNA: TGTGCCAGCAGCCGCGAGGGGGCGTTGAGCACTGAAGCTTTCTTT. The chain employs TRBV5-4 and TRBJ1-1, with TRBD1 identical over 7 bases. J lost 4 bases, V lost 4 bases, and 10 bases had no gene match. Germline V gene sequence: CDR1 SGHNT, CDR2 YYREEE (reference sequence). The CDR3 length is 15 residues.

This clone was picked up one time. The chain is built from TRBV11-2 and TRBJ1-5; weak D call: TRBD1 (6 bases). This CDR3 region has 17 residues. V was clipped by 5 bases and J by 5 bases, with 22 bases between them. Germline CDR1 SGHAT, CDR2 FQNNGV. DNA for the CDR3: TGTGCCAGCAGCGCAGGGGCGAGGGGGGGGCAGGATCAGCCCCAGCATTTT. It translates to CASSAGARGGQDQPQHF.

The chain is built from TRBV9 and TRBJ2-2, with TRBD1 matching 8 bases. This CDR3 spans 17 amino acids. J was trimmed by 7 bases and V by 4 bases; bases with no gene match: 15. CDR1 SGDLS and CDR2 YYNGEE come from the germline V gene. CDR3 nucleotide sequence: TGTGCCAGCAGCAGGCAGGGGGCCACTTTTGGGGGCGGGGAGCTGTTTTTT. Translated, it gives CASSRQGATFGGGELFF. Supplemented by reference TRBV9 and TRBJ2-2, the full variable domain reads DSGVTQTPKHLITATGQRVTLRCSPRSGDLSVYWYQQSLDQGLQFLIQYYNGEERAKGNILERFSAQQFPDLHSELNLSSLELGDSALYFCASSRQGATFGGGELFFGEGSRLTVL.

The CDR3 spells CASSESSGRETQYF. The DNA for the CDR3 is TGCGCCAGCAGTGAGTCGTCAGGGCGAGAGACCCAGTACTTC. This sequence joins TRBV10-1 and TRBJ2-5, with a tentative D call TRBD1 (5 bases). The length of the CDR3 is 14 residues. V lost 0 bases, J lost 4 bases, and 9 bases lay in between. Per germline, CDR1 WNHNN and CDR2 SYGVQD (reference sequence).

CDR3 loop: CASSNNRGRDTEAFF. CDR3 coding DNA: TGTGCCAGCAGCAATAATAGGGGGCGCGACACTGAAGCTTTCTTT. The V and J genes are TRBV5-5 and TRBJ1-1, with 7 bases lining up with TRBD1. The CDR3 runs to 15 residues. Germline values: CDR1 SGHKS, CDR2 YYEKEE (reference sequence). V was pared by 4 bases and J by 3 bases, with 9 bases of the junction left unmatched.

The rearrangement uses TRBV6-5 and TRBJ1-3; the match to TRBD1 covers 8 bases. CDR1 and CDR2 (germline): MNHEY, SVGAGI. With 5 bases clipped from V and 2 bases from J, the junction kept 2 bases outside the gene matches. This CDR3 has 14 residues. CDR3 protein: CASSPDRAGNTIYF. CDR3 nucleotides: TGTGCCAGCAGTCCGGACAGGGCTGGAAACACCATATATTTT.

The table lists this clone with a count of one. The chain uses TRBV24-1 and TRBJ1-2, with D unresolved. CDR1 is KGHDR, CDR2 SFDVKD, per germline. Trimming cost V 4 bases and J 2 bases, with 13 bases left between them. The CDR3 spans 15 residues. CDR3 nucleotides: TGTGCCACCAGTGACCCGGACTCAAGGAACTATGGCTACACCTTC. This sequence encodes CATSDPDSRNYGYTF.

The chain combines TRBV5-4 with TRBJ1-1, with a tentative D call TRBD1 (6 bases). V lost 4 bases, J lost 3 bases, and 10 bases lay in between. The CDR3 totals 13 residues. The germline V gene has CDR1 SGHNT and CDR2 YYREEE (reference sequence). CDR3 residues: CASSRRQDTEAFF. In DNA, the CDR3 is TGTGCCAGCAGCCGTCGACAGGACACTGAAGCTTTCTTT.

Here the CDR3 reads CASRARGGHEQYV. The CDR3 nucleotides read TGTGCCAGTAGAGCTAGGGGGGGGCACGAGCAGTACGTC. The rearrangement joins TRBV19 to TRBJ2-7; tentative D call: TRBD2 (7 bases). This CDR3 is 13 amino acids long. V lost 6 bases and J 5 bases, leaving 14 bases between the germline ends. CDR1 LNHDA and CDR2 SQIVND come from the germline V gene (reference sequence).

V gene TRBV5-1 combines with J gene TRBJ1-5; 9 bases are a match to TRBD1. CDR3 length equals 15 residues. J gave up 6 bases and V 4 bases, and 8 bases lay outside the gene matches. CDR1 and CDR2 (germline): SGHRS, YFSETQ. The CDR3: CASSPGQGSGQPQHF. Here the CDR3 DNA reads TGCGCCAGCAGCCCGGGACAGGGAAGTGGTCAGCCCCAGCATTTT.

V is TRBV19 and J is TRBJ2-3, with D possibly matching TRBD2 (6 bases). From germline, CDR1 is LNHDA and CDR2 SQIVND (reference sequence). Trimming took 2 bases from V and 2 from J, leaving 14 bases between them. CDR3 size: 16 residues. The CDR3 reads CASSISGRGPTDTQYF. CDR3 coding DNA: TGTGCCAGTAGTATATCGGGGCGGGGCCCCACAGATACGCAGTATTTT. Full variable domain (missing parts from reference TRBV19 and TRBJ2-3): DGGITQSPKYLFRKEGQNVTLSCEQNLNHDAMYWYRQDPGQGLRLIYYSQIVNDFQKGDIAEGYSVSREKKESFPLTVTSAQKNPTAFYLCASSISGRGPTDTQYFGPGTRLTVL.

The J gene is TRBJ2-2, the V gene TRBV30, with no clear D. CDR3 size: 13 residues. Trimming left V 2 bases short and J 1 base short, with 5 bases between. Germline-derived CDR1 and CDR2 are GTSNPN and SVGIG (reference sequence). The CDR3 protein is CAWSIVNTGELFF. The CDR3 coding sequence is TGTGCCTGGAGTATAGTGAACACCGGGGAGCTGTTTTTT.

This clone has just one count. This chain connects TRBV5-5 to TRBJ1-2; perhaps TRBD1 as D (6 bases). Germline-derived CDR1 and CDR2 are SGHKS and YYEKEE (reference sequence). The CDR3 spans 13 residues. Trimming stripped 1 base from V and 2 bases from J, with 6 bases between. The CDR3 is CASSLQGNYGYTF. CDR3 nucleotides: TGTGCCAGCAGCTTGCAGGGGAACTATGGCTACACCTTC. The entire variable domain, with the rest obtained from reference TRBV5-5 and TRBJ1-2, is as follows: DAGVTQSPTHLIKTRGQQVTLRCSPISGHKSVSWYQQVLGQGPQFIFQYYEKEERGRGNFPDRFSARQFPNYSSELNVNALLLGDSALYLCASSLQGNYGYTFGSGTRLTVV.

This chain joins TRBV6-5 and TRBJ2-2, with TRBD2 matching 8 bases. The V segment lost 6 bases and the J segment 6 bases; nucleotides outside the gene matches: 9. The CDR3 runs to 15 residues. Germline V gene data show CDR1 as MNHEY and CDR2 as SVGAGI. The CDR3 DNA reads as TGTGCCAGCAGGAGGGGACTAGTCGATTCCGGGGAGCTGTTTTTT. It codes for CASRRGLVDSGELFF.

In DNA form, the CDR3 reads TGTGCCAGCAGTGAAAGTCTGGGGACAGGGATAGGGGACTATGGCTACACCTTC. This encodes CASSESLGTGIGDYGYTF. The chain recombines TRBV6-1 with TRBJ1-2; TRBD1 matches at 9 bases. V dropped 2 bases and J dropped 3; count of bases not matched to a gene: 13. Germline assignment: CDR1 MNHNS and CDR2 SASEGT. This CDR3 region has 18 residues.

This rearrangement joins TRBV19 to TRBJ1-3; D remains ambiguous. CDR3 length: 16 amino acids. Trimming shortened V by 5 bases and J by 0 bases, and 14 bases separated the two germline ends. Germline CDR1 and CDR2: LNHDA and SQIVND (reference sequence). Here the CDR3 DNA reads TGTGCCAGTAGTTTCCGGAATAGCCTCTCTGGAAACACCATATATTTT. This sequence encodes CASSFRNSLSGNTIYF.